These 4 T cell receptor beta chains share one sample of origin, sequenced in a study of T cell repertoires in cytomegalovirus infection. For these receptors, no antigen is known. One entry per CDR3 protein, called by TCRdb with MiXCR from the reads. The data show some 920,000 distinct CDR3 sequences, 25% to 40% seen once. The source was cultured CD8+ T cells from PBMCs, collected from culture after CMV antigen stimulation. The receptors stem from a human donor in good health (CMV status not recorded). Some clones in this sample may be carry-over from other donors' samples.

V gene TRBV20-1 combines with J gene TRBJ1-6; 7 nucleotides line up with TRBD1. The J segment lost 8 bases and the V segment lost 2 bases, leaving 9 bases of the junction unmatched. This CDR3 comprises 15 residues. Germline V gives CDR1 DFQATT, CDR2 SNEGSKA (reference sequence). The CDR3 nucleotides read TGCAGTGCTAGACGTTCGGACAGGCGGGATTCACCCCTCCACTTT. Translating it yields CSARRSDRRDSPLHF.

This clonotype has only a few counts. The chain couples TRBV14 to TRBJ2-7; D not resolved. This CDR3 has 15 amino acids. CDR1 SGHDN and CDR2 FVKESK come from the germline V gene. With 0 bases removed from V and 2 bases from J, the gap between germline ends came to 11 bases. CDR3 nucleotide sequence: TGTGCCAGCAGCCAAGATTTAGGCAGTACCTACGAGCAGTACTTC. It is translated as CASSQDLGSTYEQYF.

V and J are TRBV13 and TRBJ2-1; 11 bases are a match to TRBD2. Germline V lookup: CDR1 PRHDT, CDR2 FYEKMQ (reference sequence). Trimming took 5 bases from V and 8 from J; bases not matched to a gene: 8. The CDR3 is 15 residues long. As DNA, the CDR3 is TGTGCCAGCAGCGCCACTAGCGGGGGAGAGGATGAGCAGTTCTTC. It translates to CASSATSGGEDEQFF.

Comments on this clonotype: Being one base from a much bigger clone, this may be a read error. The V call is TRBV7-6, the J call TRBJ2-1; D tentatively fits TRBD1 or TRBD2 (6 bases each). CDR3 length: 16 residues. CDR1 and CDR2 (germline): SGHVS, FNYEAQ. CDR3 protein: CVSSPSRGPTYNEQFF. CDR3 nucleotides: TGTGTCAGCAGCCCTTCCCGGGGGCCCACCTACAATGAGCAGTTCTTC. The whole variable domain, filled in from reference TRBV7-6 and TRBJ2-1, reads GAGVSQSPRYKVTKRGQDVALRCDPISGHVSLYWYRQALGQGPEFLTYFNYEAQQDKSGLPNDRFSAERPEGSISTLTIQRTEQRDSAMYRCVSSPSRGPTYNEQFFGPGTRLTVL.